Below, 3 T cell receptor beta chains from the same sample are listed, as sequenced in a study of blood T cell repertoires in COVID-19 (dated by TCRdb to the early 2020s). Library preparation employed the immunoSEQ multiplex PCR assay. Drawn from immuneACCESS, this table holds only the in-frame rearrangements with V and J called that TCRdb kept. Clones are partly lost; checked studies trace under half to an unresolved V gene and leave the rest unexplained. This sample gives some 250,000 clones in total; roughly 80% of them show up just once. The top ten hold less than 4% of the sample. Specimen: peripheral blood. The receptors originated from a woman younger than 30 with acute or convalescent COVID-19.

The CDR3 is CASSQERGAREQFF. The CDR3 bases are TGTGCCAGCAGCCAAGAGCGGGGGGCCCGGGAGCAGTTCTTC. The chain is built from TRBV4-2 and TRBJ2-1; 8 nucleotides align to TRBD2. This CDR3 comprises 14 residues. V shed 0 bases, J shed 10 bases, and the junction held 5 bases outside the gene matches. CDR1 and CDR2 from the germline V gene are LGHNA and YNFKEQ.

The rearrangement links TRBV5-1 to TRBJ1-3; 7 bases fit TRBD1. Looked up from germline, CDR1 is SGHRS and CDR2 is YFSETQ. Trimming at V came to 3 bases and at J to 0 bases, leaving 3 bases not matched to a gene. The CDR3 has 15 amino acids. The CDR3 loop is CASSSRTGSGNTIYF. The CDR3 DNA reads as TGCGCCAGCAGCTCGCGGACAGGCTCTGGAAACACCATATATTTT.

The chain has TRBV6-2 or TRBV6-3 and TRBJ1-2, with 7 bases aligning to TRBD1. V trimming: 0 bases; J trimming: 4 bases; junction bases outside the gene matches: 5. Germline CDR1 reads MNHEY; CDR2 reads SVGEGT. The CDR3 extends over 15 amino acids. The CDR3 sequence is CASSYSGTALYGYTF. DNA of the CDR3: TGTGCCAGCAGTTACTCGGGGACAGCTCTCTATGGCTACACCTTC.